This T cell receptor (beta chain) was sequenced during a study of immune evolution from preneoplasia to lung adenocarcinoma. Study outcomes and limitations: Clonality was highest in normal lung, lower in later-stage lesions apparently.

Each case's diagnosis was confirmed by two pathologists on H&E. Clones were read by immunoSEQ multiplex PCR, and TCRdb kept only the in-frame ones, dropping some. Among about 10,000 clones listed, more than 60% were seen once. V shed 1 base and J shed 7 bases, with 5 bases lying between them. This CDR3 is built from 13 residues. Germline V gene data show CDR1 as LGHNT and CDR2 as FRNRAP. With regard to this clone: Antigen: not known.

The sequencing sample was made of FFPE minimally invasive lung adenocarcinoma tissue. The chain recombines TRBV12-5 with TRBJ1-6; D is ambiguous. The TCR comes from a person aged 60-79 years with lung adenocarcinoma. CDR3 amino acids: CASGLGRNSPLHF. DNA for the CDR3: TGTGCTAGTGGTTTGGGACGGAATTCACCCCTCCACTTT.